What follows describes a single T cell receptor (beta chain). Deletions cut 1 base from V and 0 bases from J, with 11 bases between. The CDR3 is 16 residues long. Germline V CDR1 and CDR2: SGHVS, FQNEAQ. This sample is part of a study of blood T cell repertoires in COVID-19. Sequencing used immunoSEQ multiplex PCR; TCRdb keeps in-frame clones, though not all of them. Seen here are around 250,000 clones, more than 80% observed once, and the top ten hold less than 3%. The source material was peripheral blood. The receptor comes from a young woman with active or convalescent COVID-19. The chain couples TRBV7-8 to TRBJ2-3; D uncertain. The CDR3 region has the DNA TGTGCCAGCAGCTTAGATCTGGCAGCGAGCACAGATACGCAGTATTTT. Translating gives CASSLDLAASTDTQYF.